This passage covers 32 T cell receptor beta chains from one sample sequenced in a study of control samples from healthy donors and cancer patients. Only in-frame clones appear in the TCRdb table, and some are missing; sequencing was by immunoSEQ multiplex PCR. The sample lists about 70,000 clones; under 90% were seen once. The sample comprised blood. The receptors originated from a middle-aged man in good health.

This clone has only one observation. As DNA, the CDR3 is TGTGCCAGCAGCTTAGGAAGGGGGACAGGACCCCAGCATTTT. The encoded protein is CASSLGRGTGPQHF. The rearrangement joins TRBV7-2 to TRBJ1-5; 8 bases align to TRBD1. CDR1 and CDR2 from the germline V gene are SGHTA and FQGNSA. After removal of 1 base from V and 10 bases from J, the junction contained 6 bases not matched to a gene. This CDR3 comprises 14 residues.

V is TRBV2 and J is TRBJ2-2; weak D call: TRBD2 (6 bases). Germline V gives CDR1 SNHLY, CDR2 FYNNEI. The CDR3 is 15 residues long. V was cut by 6 bases and J by 3 bases, with 14 bases left in between. Here the CDR3 reads CASRPRWGDTGELFF. As DNA, the CDR3 is TGTGCCAGCAGGCCCCGGTGGGGGGACACCGGGGAGCTGTTTTTT.

The rearrangement uses TRBV6-2 or TRBV6-3 and TRBJ2-3; 8 positions match TRBD2. From germline, CDR1 is MNHEY and CDR2 SVGEGT. Germline trimming cut 6 bases from V and 4 bases from J; bases unmatched to any gene: 9. The CDR3 is 15 residues long. The CDR3 is CASSEPGLGSDTQYF. CDR3 DNA sequence: TGTGCCAGCAGCGAACCGGGACTAGGCTCAGATACGCAGTATTTT.

This chain joins TRBV6-2 or TRBV6-3 and TRBJ2-7, with a possible D match to TRBD1 (6 bases). Germline CDR1 reads MNHEY; CDR2 reads SVGEGT. Between the trimmed V and J ends, which lost 3 bases and 4 bases, there was a span of 16 bases. The CDR3 is made up of 15 amino acids. The CDR3 reads CASSYTGKQGYEQYF. Written as DNA, the CDR3 is TGTGCCAGCAGTTATACGGGTAAGCAGGGGTACGAGCAGTACTTC.

The chain couples TRBV5-4 to TRBJ1-1; D uncertain. The CDR3 spans 14 residues. Germline-derived CDR1 and CDR2 are SGHNT and YYREEE (reference sequence). V was clipped by 4 bases and J by 4 bases, with 14 bases between them. Here the CDR3 DNA reads TGTGCCAGCAGCCTGGCCCCCCGAACCACTGAAGCTTTCTTT. It specifies CASSLAPRTTEAFF.

The gene calls are TRBV11-2 and TRBJ2-7; the match to TRBD2 covers 13 bases. Germline assignment: CDR1 SGHAT and CDR2 FQNNGV. This CDR3 comprises 14 residues. The V segment lost 5 bases and the J segment 4 bases; nucleotides outside the gene matches: 2. This CDR3 reads CASSQLAGGYEQYF. CDR3 DNA: TGTGCCAGCAGCCAACTAGCGGGGGGGTACGAGCAGTACTTC.

CDR3 sequence reads: CASSLQGAKNIQYF. CDR3 in DNA: TGTGCCAGCAGTTTACAGGGGGCAAAAAACATTCAGTACTTC. V is TRBV27 and J is TRBJ2-4; TRBD1 matches 8 bases. The V and J ends lost 2 bases and 4 bases, in that order; junction bases with no gene match: 1. The CDR3 is 14 amino acids. In germline, CDR1 is MNHEY, CDR2 SMNVEV (reference sequence).

In regard to this clone: A junction end diverges from the germline sequence, so it may reflect a read error. The chain is built from TRBV6-5 and TRBJ1-1, with D possibly matching TRBD1 (5 bases). CDR1 MNHEY and CDR2 SVGAGI come from the germline V gene. This CDR3 is built from 15 residues. The CDR3 loop reads CASRYYDSGNTEAFF. The CDR3 DNA is TGTGCCAGCAGATACTACGACAGCGGGAACACTGAAGCTTTCTTT.

The rearrangement uses TRBV7-7 and TRBJ2-4, with D uncertain. Germline V CDR1 and CDR2: SSHAT, FNYEAQ (reference sequence). Trimming shortened V by 7 bases and J by 8 bases, and 18 bases separated the two germline ends. This CDR3 has 14 residues. The CDR3 spells CASTLGSLGHIQYF. In DNA form, the CDR3 reads TGTGCCAGCACCTTGGGATCGCTTGGACACATTCAGTACTTC. Full variable domain (outside the CDR3, taken from reference TRBV7-7 and TRBJ2-4): GAGVSQSPRYKVTKRGQDVTLRCDPISSHATLYWYQQALGQGPEFLTYFNYEAQPDKSGLPSDRFSAERPEGSISTLTIQRTEQRDSAMYRCASTLGSLGHIQYFGAGTRLSVL.

In its sample, this clone was seen a few times. The CDR3 loop is CSVARLAGKLGEQYF. The CDR3 region has the DNA TGCAGCGTTGCGAGACTAGCGGGAAAGCTGGGCGAGCAGTACTTC. The J gene is TRBJ2-7, the V gene TRBV29-1; 11 bases are a match to TRBD2. Germline CDR1 SQVTM, CDR2 ANQGSEA. The CDR3 extends over 15 amino acids. The V segment lost 4 bases and the J segment 6 bases; nucleotides outside the gene matches: 11.

The chain uses TRBV27 and TRBJ1-2, with unresolved D. The CDR3 runs 15 residues. Germline assignment: CDR1 MNHEY and CDR2 SMNVEV (reference sequence). The V end was cut by 2 bases, the J end by 4 bases, with 14 bases between. Here the CDR3 DNA reads TGTGCCAGCAGTTTAAAGCGGGGAAGTGGCTATGGCTACACCTTC. Translating gives CASSLKRGSGYGYTF.

The chain carries TRBV5-5 and TRBJ1-3, with D possibly TRBD1 on 5 matching bases. Trimming cost V 4 bases and J 0 bases, with 14 bases left between them. The CDR3 loop spans 16 amino acids. From germline, CDR1 is SGHKS and CDR2 YYEKEE (reference sequence). The CDR3 region is CASSQDSGFSGNTIYF. In DNA form, the CDR3 reads TGTGCCAGCAGCCAGGACTCAGGGTTCTCTGGAAACACCATATATTTT.

This chain uses TRBV13 with TRBJ2-1; TRBD2 aligns across 8 bases. There are 14 residues in the CDR3. Germline V CDR1 and CDR2: PRHDT, FYEKMQ (reference sequence). With V trimmed by 10 bases and J by 6 bases, 11 bases remained unmatched. The CDR3 loop is CATQLAGSINEQFF. The CDR3 bases are TGTGCCACCCAATTAGCGGGATCTATCAATGAGCAGTTCTTC.

This clone was seen just once. The chain joins TRBV11-3 to TRBJ2-7; D unresolved. The germline V gene encodes CDR1 SGHNT and CDR2 YENEEA. This CDR3 contains 13 residues. V was shortened by 4 bases and J by 3 bases, with 10 bases between the two germline ends. The CDR3 DNA reads as TGTGCCAGCAGCTGGGGAACAGACTACGAGCAGTACTTC. Translating it yields CASSWGTDYEQYF.

The V and J genes are TRBV6-1 and TRBJ1-5; no clear D gene. CDR3 length: 15 residues. Germline-derived CDR1 and CDR2 are MNHNS and SASEGT. V lost 2 bases, J lost 7 bases, and 15 bases lay in between. CDR3 nucleotides: TGTGCCAGCAGTGAAAACTTGGGTCTCCCGCAGCCCCAGCATTTT. Translation: CASSENLGLPQPQHF.

The chain joins TRBV11-2 to TRBJ1-2; the D is unclear. The CDR3 runs to 13 residues. V was shortened by 0 bases and J by 4 bases, with 6 bases between the two germline ends. Germline assignment: CDR1 SGHAT and CDR2 FQNNGV. The CDR3 is CASSLDLTYGYTF. CDR3 DNA: TGTGCCAGCAGCTTAGATCTCACCTATGGCTACACCTTC.

This clone was counted between two and nine times. V and J are TRBV7-8 and TRBJ2-7; TRBD2 matches 8 bases. CDR1 SGHVS and CDR2 FQNEAQ come from the germline V gene. The CDR3 spans 14 residues. V shed 2 bases, J shed 6 bases, and the junction held 6 bases outside the gene matches. The CDR3 is CASSLKRGKGEQYF. CDR3 coding DNA: TGTGCCAGCAGCTTAAAGCGGGGGAAGGGCGAGCAGTACTTC.

The chain links TRBV10-3 to TRBJ2-1; 11 bases match TRBD2. Germline V CDR1 and CDR2: ENHRY, SYGVKD. The CDR3 totals 15 residues. Trimming took 4 bases from V and 9 from J; bases not matched to a gene: 8. CDR3 sequence: CAISAQSSGGSEQFF. The CDR3 DNA sequence: TGTGCCATCAGTGCCCAATCTAGCGGGGGGAGTGAGCAGTTCTTC.

This chain links TRBV9 with TRBJ2-2; TRBD1 matches 8 bases. The CDR3 runs to 15 residues. CDR1 and CDR2 from the germline V gene are SGDLS and YYNGEE. With 0 bases clipped from V and 6 bases from J, the junction kept 4 bases outside the gene matches. The CDR3 region has the DNA TGTGCCAGCAGCGTAGCATCGACAGGGGCCGGGGAGCTGTTTTTT. Translation: CASSVASTGAGELFF.

This clone was picked up many times. The rearrangement uses TRBV4-2 and TRBJ2-3; TRBD1 matches at 8 bases. V was pared by 4 bases and J by 2 bases, with 8 bases of the junction left unmatched. Looked up from germline, CDR1 is LGHNA and CDR2 is YNFKEQ. The length of the CDR3 is 16 residues. For the CDR3, the DNA is TGTGCCAGCAGCCTTTCTCCGGGACAGGTCACAGATACGCAGTATTTT. As protein: CASSLSPGQVTDTQYF.

The chain recombines TRBV11-3 with TRBJ1-6; maybe TRBD1 (6 bases). The germline CDR1 and CDR2 sequences are SGHNT and YENEEA. This CDR3 has 13 amino acids. Trimming removed 3 bases at V and 10 bases at J, with 10 bases between. Here the CDR3 reads CASSFRRGSPLHF. In DNA form, the CDR3 reads TGTGCCAGCAGCTTCCGCAGGGGATCACCCCTCCACTTT.

This rearrangement joins TRBV3-1 (or the pseudogene TRBV3-2) to TRBJ2-7; TRBD1 matches 12 bases. The ends lost 1 base at V and 12 bases at J; junction bases unmatched: 7. This CDR3 is built from 14 residues. Germline lookup yields CDR1 LGHDT and CDR2 YNNKEL (reference sequence). The CDR3 coding sequence is TGTGCCAGCAGCCAAGTCGGGACAGGGGGCCCAGGGTACTTC. This gives the protein CASSQVGTGGPGYF.

This clone is a singleton in its sample. The chain links TRBV30 to TRBJ1-1, with TRBD1 matching 11 bases. Trimming took 3 bases from V and 3 from J; bases not matched to a gene: 6. Germline V gene sequence: CDR1 GTSNPN, CDR2 SVGIG (reference sequence). The CDR3 loop spans 15 amino acids. In DNA form, the CDR3 reads TGTGCCTGGAGGGTGTCGGGACAGGGGGACACTGAAGCTTTCTTT. Its protein is CAWRVSGQGDTEAFF.

CDR3 amino acids: CASTYGRAAYEQYF. The CDR3 coding sequence is TGTGCCAGCACCTACGGCAGGGCCGCCTACGAGCAGTACTTC. The chain has TRBV6-6 and TRBJ2-7, with D maybe TRBD1 (5 bases). The CDR3 loop spans 14 amino acids. Germline CDR1 is MNHNY and CDR2 is SVGAGI (reference sequence). V gave up 7 bases and J gave up 2 bases, with 15 bases separating them.

This chain uses TRBV5-4 with TRBJ1-3; D remains ambiguous. V was pared by 4 bases and J by 0 bases, with 11 bases between. The CDR3 is 15 residues long. Germline CDR1 SGHNT, CDR2 YYREEE (reference sequence). This chain's CDR3 is CASSPEPYSGNTIYF. CDR3 nucleotide sequence: TGTGCCAGCAGCCCAGAGCCTTACTCTGGAAACACCATATATTTT.

A few counts support this clone. The chain joins TRBV6-2 or TRBV6-3 to TRBJ1-2; D not resolved. The CDR3 extends over 12 amino acids. Trimming removed 5 bases from V and 6 bases from J, with 10 bases in between. Per germline, CDR1 MNHEY and CDR2 SVGEGT. The CDR3 protein is CASSRTANGYTF. The CDR3 coding sequence is TGTGCCAGCAGTAGGACGGCGAATGGCTACACCTTC.

The chain joins TRBV7-9 to TRBJ2-5; D tentatively reads TRBD1 or TRBD2 (5 bases each). Germline V gives CDR1 SEHNR, CDR2 FQNEAQ (reference sequence). Trimming took off 5 bases at V and 3 bases at J, with 13 bases between the two ends. This CDR3 has 14 amino acids. The CDR3 region is CASSLGTEEETQYF. CDR3 sequence (DNA): TGTGCCAGCAGCCTAGGGACGGAAGAAGAGACCCAGTACTTC.

This rearrangement joins TRBV7-2 to TRBJ1-2; D gene ambiguous. CDR1 and CDR2 from the germline V gene are SGHTA and FQGNSA. V lost 2 bases, J lost 10 bases, and 14 bases lay in between. This CDR3 is 13 amino acids long. In DNA form, the CDR3 reads TGTGCCAGCAGCTTACTCTTTTGGGGAGACTACACCTTC. Translation: CASSLLFWGDYTF.

The chain carries TRBV11-1 and TRBJ2-7; 7 nucleotides line up with TRBD1. V lost 4 bases, J lost 3 bases, and 3 bases stayed unmatched. The CDR3 sequence is 13 residues long. Germline CDR1 SGHAT, CDR2 FQDESV (reference sequence). The CDR3 DNA follows: TGTGCCAGCAGCTCCCGGGACAGCTACGAGCAGTACTTC. This translates into CASSSRDSYEQYF.

The V call is TRBV6-5, the J call TRBJ1-1; no firm D call. The germline CDR1 and CDR2 sequences are MNHEY and SVGAGI. The V and J ends lost 4 bases and 1 base respectively, with 7 bases between them. This CDR3 is 13 amino acids long. CDR3 region: CASSLGWNTEAFF. CDR3 in DNA: TGTGCCAGCAGTTTAGGATGGAACACTGAAGCTTTCTTT.

The rearrangement links TRBV3-1 (or the pseudogene TRBV3-2) to TRBJ1-1, with D unclear. Germline V gene data show CDR1 as LGHDT and CDR2 as YNNKEL (reference sequence). This CDR3 has 14 residues. The V end lost 2 bases, the J end lost 7 bases, and 14 bases lay between the germline ends. The DNA of the CDR3 is TGTGCCAGCAGCCAAACTCTCGGGCAGATTGAAGCTTTCTTT. It encodes CASSQTLGQIEAFF.

The chain joins TRBV7-2 to TRBJ1-1; D gene ambiguous. With 4 bases removed from V and 1 base from J, the gap between germline ends came to 10 bases. CDR1 and CDR2 from the germline V gene are SGHTA and FQGNSA. The CDR3 loop spans 14 amino acids. As DNA, the CDR3 is TGTGCCAGCAGCTCAGCCCGGGCGAACACTGAAGCTTTCTTT. It translates to CASSSARANTEAFF.